Following are 20 T cell receptor beta chains from one sample sequenced in a study of T cells after yellow fever vaccination. Via MiXCR, TCRdb re-called the 5' RACE reads, giving one row per CDR3 protein. The table lists some 600,000 distinct CDR3 sequences, over 9% of them singletons, with about 15% in the top ten. The material sequenced was PBMCs, taken on the day of the yellow fever booster vaccination. The receptors here all came from a man younger than 45 who received the YFV17D yellow fever vaccine.

There are a few counts of this clonotype. The chain links TRBV20-1 to TRBJ2-7, with 8 positions matching TRBD2. The germline gives CDR1 DFQATT, CDR2 SNEGSKA (reference sequence). The junction had 7 bases not matched to a gene; V was cut back by 0 bases and J by 12 bases. The CDR3 is 12 amino acids. CDR3 coding DNA: TGCAGTGCTAGAGATCGAGCGGGGGACTTGTACTTC. This sequence encodes CSARDRAGDLYF.

The V and J genes are TRBV27 and TRBJ1-2; 8 nucleotides align to TRBD1. Losses at the gene ends were 2 bases for V and 10 bases for J; bases not matched to a gene: 18. CDR1 is MNHEY, CDR2 SMNVEV, per germline (reference sequence). The CDR3 consists of 17 residues. DNA for the CDR3: TGTGCCAGCAGTTTACTCCGGGACAGGTGGGCGGAGGCGCTCTACACCTTC. Residues: CASSLLRDRWAEALYTF.

This clonotype appeared a few times. The chain joins TRBV7-2 to TRBJ2-3, with no clear D. CDR3 length equals 14 residues. Between the trimmed V and J ends, which lost 1 base and 1 base, there was a span of 6 bases. Per the germline V gene, CDR1 is SGHTA and CDR2 is FQGNSA. CDR3: CASSLVRRTDTQYF. The CDR3 coding sequence is TGTGCCAGCAGCTTAGTTCGGCGCACAGATACGCAGTATTTT. Full variable domain (missing parts from reference TRBV7-2 and TRBJ2-3): GAGVSQSPSNKVTEKGKDVELRCDPISGHTALYWYRQSLGQGLEFLIYFQGNSAPDKSGLPSDRFSAERTGGSVSTLTIQRTQQEDSAVYLCASSLVRRTDTQYFGPGTRLTVL.

The V and J genes are TRBV15 and TRBJ1-1; maybe TRBD1 (5 bases). The CDR3 covers 14 residues. The V end was cut by 1 base, the J end by 4 bases, with 10 bases between. Germline assignment: CDR1 LNHNV and CDR2 YYDKDF (reference sequence). The CDR3 spells CATSRGGTGTEAFF. DNA of the CDR3: TGTGCCACCAGCAGAGGGGGGACGGGCACTGAAGCTTTCTTT.

This rearrangement joins TRBV7-9 to TRBJ1-1; D is uncertain. Germline V gene lookup returns CDR1 SEHNR and CDR2 FQNEAQ (reference sequence). V was cut by 0 bases and J by 4 bases, with 9 bases left in between. The CDR3 runs 14 residues. In DNA form, the CDR3 reads TGTGCCAGCAGCTTAGCTGCGGTTGGCACTGAAGCTTTCTTT. Its translation is CASSLAAVGTEAFF.

This clonotype was counted only a few times. V is TRBV7-9 and J is TRBJ2-7, with a weak D call TRBD1 (5 bases). Germline CDR1 is SEHNR and CDR2 is FQNEAQ (reference sequence). Trimming pared 1 base from V and 6 bases from J, leaving 7 bases between. CDR3 length equals 12 residues. The CDR3 sequence: CASSLDRTEQYF. DNA for the CDR3: TGTGCCAGCAGCTTAGACAGGACCGAGCAGTACTTC.

This clonotype occurred a few times. The V gene is TRBV7-2, the J gene TRBJ2-1; 8 bases agree with TRBD2. The junction had 8 bases not matched to a gene; V was cut back by 1 base and J by 3 bases. The CDR3 runs to 17 residues. Germline-derived CDR1 and CDR2 are SGHTA and FQGNSA. The CDR3 protein is CASSLVLSSGSYNEQFF. DNA for the CDR3: TGTGCCAGCAGCTTAGTGTTGTCGAGCGGGAGCTACAATGAGCAGTTCTTC.

The chain is built from TRBV18 and TRBJ2-3; no definite D call. V was shortened by 5 bases and J by 2 bases, with 11 bases between the two germline ends. CDR1 and CDR2 (germline): KGHSH, LQKENI. The CDR3 is 14 residues long. The CDR3 region has the DNA TGTGCCAGCTCATCGAGACAAAACACAGATACGCAGTATTTT. Its translation: CASSSRQNTDTQYF. The full variable domain, completed using reference TRBV18 and TRBJ2-3, is NAGVMQNPRHLVRRRGQEARLRCSPMKGHSHVYWYRQLPEEGLKFMVYLQKENIIDESGMPKERFSAEFPKEGPSILRIQQVVRGDSAAYFCASSSRQNTDTQYFGPGTRLTVL.

This clonotype was counted between two and nine times. V usage is TRBV5-1 and J usage is TRBJ2-3; D call uncertain. Germline V gives CDR1 SGHRS, CDR2 YFSETQ. This CDR3 region has 14 residues. V lost 2 bases and J lost 4, with 11 bases in between. CDR3: CASSFTQTSDTQYF. CDR3 sequence (DNA): TGCGCCAGCAGCTTCACACAGACTTCAGATACGCAGTATTTT.

The genes are TRBV6-1 and TRBJ2-1; 7 nucleotides line up with TRBD2. CDR3 size: 15 residues. The junction had 12 bases not matched to a gene; V was cut back by 7 bases and J by 6 bases. Germline loops: CDR1 MNHNS, CDR2 SASEGT. CDR3 bases: TGTGCCAGCACCCTCTGGGAGGGAGAAGGCAATGAGCAGTTCTTC. Translating gives CASTLWEGEGNEQFF.

This clonotype came up a few times. The CDR3 protein is CASSPWDRGKADTQYF. For the CDR3, the DNA is TGTGCCAGCAGCCCCTGGGACAGGGGAAAGGCAGATACGCAGTATTTT. The V call is TRBV7-9, the J call TRBJ2-3; 10 bases are shared with TRBD1. The germline V gene has CDR1 SEHNR and CDR2 FQNEAQ (reference sequence). V was clipped by 5 bases and J by 4 bases; unmatched bases: 9. The CDR3 contains 16 residues.

In this sample, this clonotype turned up many times. This chain links TRBV5-4 with TRBJ2-1; the match to TRBD2 covers 8 bases. This CDR3 has 15 amino acids. Trimming cost V 5 bases and J 0 bases; bases outside gene matches: 4. CDR1 is SGHNT, CDR2 YYREEE, per germline (reference sequence). The CDR3 DNA sequence: TGTGCCAGCAGTCGTGGACTAGCCTCCTACAATGAGCAGTTCTTC. It encodes CASSRGLASYNEQFF.

The chain is built from TRBV29-1 and TRBJ2-6; D not resolved. The CDR3 is 13 residues long. The germline CDR1 and CDR2 sequences are SQVTM and ANQGSEA. V was clipped by 5 bases and J by 0 bases, with 5 bases between them. The CDR3 spells CSVPYSGANVLTF. The CDR3 DNA sequence: TGCAGCGTTCCATACTCTGGGGCCAACGTCCTGACTTTC.

The chain employs TRBV10-1 and TRBJ1-1; D gene ambiguous. Germline loops: CDR1 WNHNN, CDR2 SYGVQD (reference sequence). V was trimmed by 2 bases and J by 0 bases, leaving 4 bases between them. There are 13 residues in the CDR3. The CDR3 spells CASSEALNTEAFF. The CDR3 DNA reads as TGCGCCAGCAGTGAGGCACTGAACACTGAAGCTTTCTTT.

This clonotype was picked up a small number of times. V and J are TRBV20-1 and TRBJ1-3; no definite D call. This CDR3 contains 15 residues. V gave up 3 bases and J gave up 0 bases, with 12 bases separating them. The germline gives CDR1 DFQATT, CDR2 SNEGSKA (reference sequence). In DNA, the CDR3 is TGCAGTGCTAGTCGTCAGGCGAGCTCTGGAAACACCATATATTTT. Encoded protein: CSASRQASSGNTIYF.

The chain links TRBV3-1 to TRBJ1-2; unclear D gene. The V gene's germline CDR1 is LGHDT and CDR2 YNNKEL (reference sequence). The CDR3 length is 14 residues. Deletions cut 4 bases from V and 4 bases from J, with 13 bases between. In DNA, the CDR3 is TGTGCCAGCAGCCCCACGGCCAGAAGCTATGGCTACACCTTC. Its translation is CASSPTARSYGYTF. Using reference TRBV3-1 and TRBJ1-2 for the parts outside the CDR3, the full variable domain is DTAVSQTPKYLVTQMGNDKSIKCEQNLGHDTMYWYKQDSKKFLKIMFSYNNKELIINETVPNRFSPKSPDKAHLNLHINSLELGDSAVYFCASSPTARSYGYTFGSGTRLTVV.

This clonotype was counted only a few times. V is TRBV20-1 and J is TRBJ2-2; D may be TRBD1 or TRBD2 (5 bases each). V was shortened by 4 bases and J by 4 bases, with 10 bases between the two germline ends. The germline CDR1 and CDR2 sequences are DFQATT and SNEGSKA (reference sequence). The CDR3 spans 13 residues. CDR3 amino acids: CSAMGPGTGELFF. In nucleotides, the CDR3 is TGCAGTGCTATGGGACCGGGCACCGGGGAGCTGTTTTTT.

This clonotype occurred many times. This rearrangement joins TRBV30 to TRBJ1-3; D ambiguous. The CDR3 sequence is 14 residues long. CDR1 and CDR2 (germline): GTSNPN, SVGIG (reference sequence). V was shortened by 4 bases and J by 2 bases, with 12 bases between the two germline ends. CDR3 bases: TGTGCCTGGAAGGCCCCCGGTACTGGAAACACCATATATTTT. Protein: CAWKAPGTGNTIYF.

The rearrangement links TRBV28 to TRBJ2-7; 11 bases map to TRBD1. CDR1 and CDR2 from the germline V gene are MDHEN and SYDVKM. The CDR3 extends over 16 amino acids. V dropped 3 bases and J dropped 0; count of bases not matched to a gene: 4. The CDR3 is CASSFYGTGGSYEQYF. Written as DNA, the CDR3 is TGTGCCAGCAGTTTCTATGGGACAGGGGGCTCCTACGAGCAGTACTTC.

The CDR3 sequence is CASSDVAGRETQYF. CDR3 nucleotides: TGTGCCAGTAGCGATGTGGCAGGGAGGGAGACCCAGTACTTC. This chain links TRBV19 with TRBJ2-5; TRBD2 is a possible D gene (6 bases). The CDR3 runs 14 residues. V lost 6 bases, J lost 5 bases, and 16 bases lay in between. Germline loops: CDR1 LNHDA, CDR2 SQIVND (reference sequence).